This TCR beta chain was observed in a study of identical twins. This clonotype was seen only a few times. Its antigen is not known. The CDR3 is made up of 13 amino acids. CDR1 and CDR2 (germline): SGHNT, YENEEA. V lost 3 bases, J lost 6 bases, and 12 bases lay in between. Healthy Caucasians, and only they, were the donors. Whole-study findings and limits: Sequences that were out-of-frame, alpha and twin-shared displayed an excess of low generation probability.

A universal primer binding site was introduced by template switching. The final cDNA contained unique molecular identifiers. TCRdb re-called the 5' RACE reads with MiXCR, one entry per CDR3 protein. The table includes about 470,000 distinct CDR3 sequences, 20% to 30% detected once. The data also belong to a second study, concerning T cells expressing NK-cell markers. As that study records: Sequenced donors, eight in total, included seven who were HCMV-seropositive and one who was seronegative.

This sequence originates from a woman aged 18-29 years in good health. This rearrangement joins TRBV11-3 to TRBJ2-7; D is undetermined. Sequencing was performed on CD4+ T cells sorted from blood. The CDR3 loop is CASSFVRSGEQYF. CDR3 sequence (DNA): TGTGCCAGCAGCTTTGTGCGCTCTGGCGAGCAGTACTTC.